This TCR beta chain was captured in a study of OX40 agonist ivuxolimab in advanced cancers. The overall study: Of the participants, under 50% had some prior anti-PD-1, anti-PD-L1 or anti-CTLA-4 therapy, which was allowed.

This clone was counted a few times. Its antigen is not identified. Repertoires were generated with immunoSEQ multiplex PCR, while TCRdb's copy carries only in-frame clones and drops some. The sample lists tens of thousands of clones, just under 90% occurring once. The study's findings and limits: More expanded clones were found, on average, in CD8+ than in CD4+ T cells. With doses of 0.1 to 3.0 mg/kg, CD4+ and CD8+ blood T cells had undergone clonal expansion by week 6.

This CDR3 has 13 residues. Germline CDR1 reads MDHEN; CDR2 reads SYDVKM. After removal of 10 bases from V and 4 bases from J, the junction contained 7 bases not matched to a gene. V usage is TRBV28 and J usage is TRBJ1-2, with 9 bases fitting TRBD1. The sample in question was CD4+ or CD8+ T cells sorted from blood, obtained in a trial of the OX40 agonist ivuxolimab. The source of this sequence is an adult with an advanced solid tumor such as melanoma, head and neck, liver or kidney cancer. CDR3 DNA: TGTGCCACCCGGACAGGGGCAAGCTATGGCTACACCTTC. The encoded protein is CATRTGASYGYTF.